Each of the 12 T cell receptor beta chains below was sequenced from the same sample in a study of T cell changes during pregnancy in multiple sclerosis. Generated by immunoSEQ multiplex PCR, the TCRdb table keeps only in-frame clones and is missing some. The table lists over 50,000 clones, around 89% of them singletons. Source: peripheral blood, taken after pregnancy. The receptor source for this set is a female donor with multiple sclerosis, enrolled in a pregnancy study.

This chain uses TRBV9 with TRBJ2-3; TRBD2 aligns across 8 bases. This CDR3 region has 16 residues. The germline CDR1 and CDR2 sequences are SGDLS and YYNGEE. Trimming at V came to 4 bases and at J to 3 bases, leaving 10 bases not matched to a gene. CDR3: CASSSPGGGLTDTQYF. The CDR3 DNA follows: TGTGCCAGCAGCTCCCCCGGGGGGGGGCTTACAGATACGCAGTATTTT.

V usage is TRBV28 and J usage is TRBJ1-4; no definite D call. Germline assignment: CDR1 MDHEN and CDR2 SYDVKM. This CDR3 is 14 amino acids long. V was pared by 7 bases and J by 3 bases, with 12 bases between. The chain's CDR3 is CASIETGANEKLFF. The CDR3 nucleotides are TGTGCCAGCATCGAAACCGGAGCTAATGAAAAACTGTTTTTT.

The rearrangement joins TRBV10-3 to TRBJ1-2; 7 positions agree with TRBD1. Trimming took 4 bases from V and 5 from J; bases not matched to a gene: 16. CDR3 length: 17 residues. Germline CDR1 ENHRY, CDR2 SYGVKD. The CDR3 region is CAISGPQGGDRGYGYTF. CDR3 nucleotides: TGTGCCATCAGTGGCCCTCAGGGGGGAGACAGAGGGTATGGCTACACCTTC.

Here the CDR3 DNA reads TGTGCCATCAGAGGGACAGGCGAAGCCTACGAGCAGTACTTC. It specifies CAIRGTGEAYEQYF. The chain joins TRBV10-3 to TRBJ2-7, with 8 bases fitting TRBD1. The junction had 6 bases not matched to a gene; V was cut back by 6 bases and J by 2 bases. The CDR3 sequence is 14 residues long. CDR1 and CDR2 (germline): ENHRY, SYGVKD.

The chain is built from TRBV5-6 and TRBJ2-1, with D maybe TRBD1 (6 bases). V was cut by 4 bases and J by 7 bases, with 18 bases left in between. The CDR3 has 15 amino acids. Per germline, CDR1 SGHDT and CDR2 YYEEEE. For the CDR3, the DNA is TGTGCCAGCAGCCACGACGGATGGGGGCCTAATGAGCAGTTCTTC. It encodes CASSHDGWGPNEQFF. Looking up the rest from reference TRBV5-6 and TRBJ2-1 gives the full variable domain: DAGVTQSPTHLIKTRGQQVTLRCSPKSGHDTVSWYQQALGQGPQFIFQYYEEEERQRGNFPDRFSGHQFPNYSSELNVNALLLGDSALYLCASSHDGWGPNEQFFGPGTRLTVL.

In this sample, this clone turned up a few times. The chain has TRBV4-1 and TRBJ2-3; perhaps TRBD1 as D (6 bases). Germline CDR1 MGHRA, CDR2 YSYEKL. V gave up 6 bases and J gave up 2 bases, with 12 bases separating them. The CDR3 contains 14 residues. CDR3 sequence: CASSYREPTDTQYF. The CDR3 nucleotides are TGCGCCAGCAGTTACAGGGAACCCACAGATACGCAGTATTTT.

This clone turned up a few times. J is TRBJ1-4 and V is TRBV7-3; 8 bases match TRBD1. The CDR3 is 14 amino acids. Looked up from germline, CDR1 is SGHTA and CDR2 is FQGTGA. V lost 5 bases to trimming and J lost 7 bases; unmatched junction nucleotides: 6. The CDR3 is CASSVRTGSEKLFF. The CDR3 DNA reads TGTGCCAGCAGCGTACGGACAGGGAGTGAAAAACTGTTTTTT.

V is TRBV2 and J is TRBJ1-1, with TRBD1 matching 7 bases. This CDR3 spans 13 amino acids. Trimming removed 0 bases from V and 9 bases from J; junction bases left unmatched: 4. Germline-derived CDR1 and CDR2 are SNHLY and FYNNEI. The CDR3 is CASSEAPGQQAFF. CDR3 bases: TGTGCCAGCAGTGAAGCGCCGGGACAGCAAGCTTTCTTT.

The chain is built from TRBV2 and TRBJ2-1, with TRBD2 identical over 7 bases. Trimming cost V 1 base and J 3 bases; bases outside gene matches: 6. In germline, CDR1 is SNHLY, CDR2 FYNNEI. The CDR3 length is 16 residues. In nucleotides, the CDR3 is TGTGCCAGCAGTGAAGTTCGGCTAGCGGTCTACAATGAGCAGTTCTTC. It codes for CASSEVRLAVYNEQFF.

The chain carries TRBV28 and TRBJ2-1; the match to TRBD2 covers 8 bases. CDR1 is MDHEN, CDR2 SYDVKM, per germline. With 4 bases clipped from V and 7 bases from J, the junction kept 12 bases outside the gene matches. This CDR3 comprises 16 residues. The CDR3 sequence is CASSSIRAGGANEQFF. In nucleotides, the CDR3 is TGTGCCAGCAGTTCTATTCGGGCCGGGGGGGCTAATGAGCAGTTCTTC.

CDR3 residues: CASSPPGHYNTEAFF. Here the CDR3 DNA reads TGTGCCAGCAGCCCCCCGGGACACTATAACACTGAAGCTTTCTTT. The rearrangement links TRBV7-9 to TRBJ1-1, with D possibly being TRBD1 (6 bases). Trimming took 5 bases from V and 2 from J, leaving 15 bases between them. The CDR3 length is 15 residues. Per the germline V gene, CDR1 is SEHNR and CDR2 is FQNEAQ (reference sequence).

V and J are TRBV7-3 and TRBJ2-1; 9 nucleotides align to TRBD2. V was pared by 2 bases and J by 7 bases, with 6 bases of the junction left unmatched. The CDR3 consists of 15 residues. Germline V gives CDR1 SGHTA, CDR2 FQGTGA. CDR3 in DNA: TGTGCCAGCAGCTTATGGCGGGGGGGCTTAAATGAGCAGTTCTTC. Its protein is CASSLWRGGLNEQFF.